This is a list of T cell receptor beta chains from one sample in a study of blood T cells in healthy people across ages. TCRdb ran MiXCR on the 5' RACE reads and lists one entry per CDR3 protein. Altogether 1,500,000 or so distinct CDR3 sequences are present, under 55% being singletons, with the ten largest covering about 4.1%. The sample consisted of blood. The source of these receptors is a woman between 18 and 29 years old in good health. Each CDR3 is given with its conserved first and last residue. Each record gives: clone size, CDR3 length, V gene, J gene, D gene, CDR3 DNA, CDR3 protein. A D gene is named only where the DNA matches it firmly. Size values are once, few and many counts, or a class for expanded clones, and some rows have none.

clone_size: NA; cdr3_length: 11; v_call: TRBV5-1; j_call: TRBJ2-1; d_call: NA; cdr3_nt: TGCGCCAGCAGCTTGGATTGGCAGCAGTTCTTC; cdr3_aa: CASSLDWQQFF
clone_size: NA; cdr3_length: 14; v_call: TRBV27; j_call: TRBJ1-3; d_call: NA; cdr3_nt: TGTGCCAGCAGTTTGGGGACCCCAGGAAACACCATATATTTT; cdr3_aa: CASSLGTPGNTIYF
clone_size: few; cdr3_length: 18; v_call: TRBV6-2/TRBV6-3; j_call: TRBJ2-1; d_call: TRBD2; cdr3_nt: TGTGCCAGCAGTTACTCGGCGGGAGTCATCAGGTTGTACAATGAGCAGTTCTTC; cdr3_aa: CASSYSAGVIRLYNEQFF
clone_size: NA; cdr3_length: 14; v_call: TRBV6-2/TRBV6-3; j_call: TRBJ2-7; d_call: TRBD1; cdr3_nt: TGTGCCAGCCGAAAGGGACAGGGAAGATACGAGCAGTACTTC; cdr3_aa: CASRKGQGRYEQYF
clone_size: few; cdr3_length: 15; v_call: TRBV10-1; j_call: TRBJ2-3; d_call: TRBD2; cdr3_nt: TGCGCCAGCAGCTCAGGGAGCGGGGACACAGATACGCAGTATTTT; cdr3_aa: CASSSGSGDTDTQYF
clone_size: NA; cdr3_length: 13; v_call: TRBV20-1; j_call: TRBJ2-1; d_call: NA; cdr3_nt: TGCAGTGCTAGAGATGTTGGCAGCAATGAGCAGTTCTTC; cdr3_aa: CSARDVGSNEQFF
clone_size: many; cdr3_length: 13; v_call: TRBV7-2; j_call: TRBJ2-5; d_call: NA; cdr3_nt: TGTGCCAGCAGCTTCGGCAGAGAAGAGACCCAGTACTTC; cdr3_aa: CASSFGREETQYF
clone_size: NA; cdr3_length: 14; v_call: TRBV7-9; j_call: TRBJ2-1; d_call: NA; cdr3_nt: TGTGCCAGCAGCGGGGGGTACGGGGATCCTGAGCAGTTCTTC; cdr3_aa: CASSGGYGDPEQFF
clone_size: NA; cdr3_length: 15; v_call: TRBV6-5; j_call: TRBJ1-4; d_call: NA; cdr3_nt: TGTGCCAGCAGTTACTCGGGCATGGGTAGTGAAAAACTGTTTTTT; cdr3_aa: CASSYSGMGSEKLFF
clone_size: NA; cdr3_length: 16; v_call: TRBV7-2; j_call: TRBJ2-1; d_call: NA; cdr3_nt: TGTGCCGGCAGCTTAAGATACCAGAGCTCCTACAATGAGCAGTTCTTC; cdr3_aa: CAGSLRYQSSYNEQFF
clone_size: few; cdr3_length: 13; v_call: TRBV7-6; j_call: TRBJ2-7; d_call: NA; cdr3_nt: TGTGCCAGCAGCTTAACCCCCTACTACGAGCAGTACTTC; cdr3_aa: CASSLTPYYEQYF
clone_size: NA; cdr3_length: 18; v_call: TRBV27; j_call: TRBJ2-7; d_call: TRBD2; cdr3_nt: TGTGCCAGCAGCTCCATGGGACTAGCGGGAGATAGGGCCTACGAGCAGTACTTC; cdr3_aa: CASSSMGLAGDRAYEQYF
clone_size: few; cdr3_length: 15; v_call: TRBV10-3; j_call: TRBJ2-1; d_call: NA; cdr3_nt: TGTGCCATCAGTGAGTCCGAGACGTCGAACAATGAGCAGTTCTTC; cdr3_aa: CAISESETSNNEQFF
clone_size: NA; cdr3_length: 15; v_call: TRBV4-3; j_call: TRBJ2-7; d_call: TRBD2; cdr3_nt: TGCGCCAGCAGCCAAACTAGCGGGAGGGTATCTGCGCAGTACTTC; cdr3_aa: CASSQTSGRVSAQYF
clone_size: NA; cdr3_length: 15; v_call: TRBV6-2/TRBV6-3; j_call: TRBJ1-3; d_call: NA; cdr3_nt: TGTGCCAGCGGACAATACCTCCGGTCTGGAAACACCATATATTTT; cdr3_aa: CASGQYLRSGNTIYF
clone_size: NA; cdr3_length: 18; v_call: TRBV4-1; j_call: TRBJ1-2; d_call: NA; cdr3_nt: TGCGCCAGCAGCCAGACGCCGGCAGTGTACCTCACTAACTATGGCTACACCTTC; cdr3_aa: CASSQTPAVYLTNYGYTF
clone_size: NA; cdr3_length: 14; v_call: TRBV20-1; j_call: TRBJ1-6; d_call: NA; cdr3_nt: TGCAGTGCCCGCCGTACAGGGAGTAATTCACCCCTCCACTTT; cdr3_aa: CSARRTGSNSPLHF
clone_size: few; cdr3_length: 15; v_call: TRBV11-2; j_call: TRBJ2-1; d_call: TRBD1; cdr3_nt: TGTGCCAGCAGCTCTACCGGGACAGGGGACAATGAGCAGTTCTTC; cdr3_aa: CASSSTGTGDNEQFF
clone_size: NA; cdr3_length: 15; v_call: TRBV28; j_call: TRBJ2-5; d_call: TRBD2; cdr3_nt: TGTGCCAGCAGTTCCTCCGGGGGGGCCGGGGAGACCCAGTACTTC; cdr3_aa: CASSSSGGAGETQYF
clone_size: NA; cdr3_length: 14; v_call: TRBV6-2/TRBV6-3; j_call: TRBJ2-7; d_call: TRBD2; cdr3_nt: TGTGCCAGCAGCGTAGCGGGGCCGGCCTACGAGCAGTACTTC; cdr3_aa: CASSVAGPAYEQYF
clone_size: NA; cdr3_length: 13; v_call: TRBV30; j_call: TRBJ1-1; d_call: TRBD1; cdr3_nt: TGTGCCTGGAATCACAGGGGAGACGCTGAAGCTTTCTTT; cdr3_aa: CAWNHRGDAEAFF
clone_size: NA; cdr3_length: 16; v_call: TRBV7-9; j_call: TRBJ2-1; d_call: TRBD2; cdr3_nt: TGTGCCAGCACCAGAAGGGGGACTAGCGGGAGAGGTGAGCAGTTCTTC; cdr3_aa: CASTRRGTSGRGEQFF
clone_size: NA; cdr3_length: 14; v_call: TRBV7-6; j_call: TRBJ2-5; d_call: TRBD2; cdr3_nt: TGTGCCAGCATGGGACTAGCGGGAGAAGAGACCCAGTACTTC; cdr3_aa: CASMGLAGEETQYF
clone_size: few; cdr3_length: 14; v_call: TRBV12-3/TRBV12-4; j_call: TRBJ2-7; d_call: NA; cdr3_nt: TGTGCCAGCAGTTTAGCGCAGAGAGGGGTCGAGCAGTACTTC; cdr3_aa: CASSLAQRGVEQYF
clone_size: NA; cdr3_length: 15; v_call: TRBV7-8; j_call: TRBJ1-2; d_call: NA; cdr3_nt: TGTGCCAGCAGCTTAGGGGGAGGATGGGTTTATGGCTACACCTTC; cdr3_aa: CASSLGGGWVYGYTF
clone_size: NA; cdr3_length: 12; v_call: TRBV20-1; j_call: TRBJ1-2; d_call: NA; cdr3_nt: TGCAGTGCTAGATGGGGGGACTATGGCTACACCTTC; cdr3_aa: CSARWGDYGYTF
clone_size: few; cdr3_length: 20; v_call: TRBV4-1; j_call: TRBJ1-5; d_call: NA; cdr3_nt: TGCGCCAGCAGCCAACAAATACCGGACCCCAGGGCGTATAGCAATCAGCCCCAGCATTTT; cdr3_aa: CASSQQIPDPRAYSNQPQHF
clone_size: NA; cdr3_length: 11; v_call: TRBV30; j_call: TRBJ2-3; d_call: NA; cdr3_nt: TGTGCCAGGAGAGCCGGGGCCCCGCAGTATTTT; cdr3_aa: CARRAGAPQYF
clone_size: once; cdr3_length: 12; v_call: TRBV6-1; j_call: TRBJ2-7; d_call: NA; cdr3_nt: TGTGTCAGCACCCAGCGGACATACGAGCAGTACTTC; cdr3_aa: CVSTQRTYEQYF
clone_size: few; cdr3_length: 15; v_call: TRBV4-1; j_call: TRBJ1-5; d_call: NA; cdr3_nt: TGCGCCAGCAGCCGGTCCCAAGATGAGAATCAGCCCCAGCATTTT; cdr3_aa: CASSRSQDENQPQHF
clone_size: many; cdr3_length: 13; v_call: TRBV10-3; j_call: TRBJ2-1; d_call: TRBD1; cdr3_nt: TGTGCCATCAGTGAACAGGGGGACAATGAGCAGTTCTTC; cdr3_aa: CAISEQGDNEQFF
clone_size: few; cdr3_length: 14; v_call: TRBV29-1; j_call: TRBJ2-7; d_call: TRBD1; cdr3_nt: TGCAGCGTCGAAGACAGGGGGCTCTCCTACGAGCAGTACTTC; cdr3_aa: CSVEDRGLSYEQYF
clone_size: NA; cdr3_length: 15; v_call: TRBV3-1; j_call: TRBJ2-7; d_call: NA; cdr3_nt: TGTGCCAGCAGCCAGGAGTTGGGGGGAGCCTACGAGCAGTACTTC; cdr3_aa: CASSQELGGAYEQYF
clone_size: NA; cdr3_length: 12; v_call: TRBV20-1; j_call: TRBJ2-7; d_call: NA; cdr3_nt: TGCAGTGCTACAGACCTCTCTCCCGAGCAGTACTTC; cdr3_aa: CSATDLSPEQYF
clone_size: NA; cdr3_length: 13; v_call: TRBV6-4; j_call: TRBJ2-1; d_call: NA; cdr3_nt: TGTGCCAGCAGTGAGGACTTGTACAATGAGCAGTTCTTC; cdr3_aa: CASSEDLYNEQFF
clone_size: NA; cdr3_length: 15; v_call: TRBV2; j_call: TRBJ2-7; d_call: NA; cdr3_nt: TGTGCCAGCAGTGGGGGTAGGAGAAACTCCTACGAGCAGTACTTC; cdr3_aa: CASSGGRRNSYEQYF
clone_size: NA; cdr3_length: 13; v_call: TRBV10-3; j_call: TRBJ2-1; d_call: NA; cdr3_nt: TGTGCCATCAGGGAACGCTCCTACAATGAGCAGTTCTTC; cdr3_aa: CAIRERSYNEQFF
clone_size: NA; cdr3_length: 13; v_call: TRBV7-2; j_call: TRBJ1-2; d_call: TRBD1; cdr3_nt: TGTGCCAGCAGCGAAGACAGGGTCCGAGGCTACACCTTC; cdr3_aa: CASSEDRVRGYTF
clone_size: NA; cdr3_length: 16; v_call: TRBV18; j_call: TRBJ2-3; d_call: TRBD2; cdr3_nt: TGTGCCAGCTCACCACCATCTCGGGAGGGCACAGGTACGCAGTATTTT; cdr3_aa: CASSPPSREGTGTQYF
clone_size: NA; cdr3_length: 12; v_call: TRBV29-1; j_call: TRBJ2-7; d_call: TRBD2; cdr3_nt: TGCAGCGTTTCCGGGACTAACTACGAGCAGTACTTC; cdr3_aa: CSVSGTNYEQYF
clone_size: NA; cdr3_length: 14; v_call: TRBV9; j_call: TRBJ1-1; d_call: NA; cdr3_nt: TGTGCCAGCAGCGTACGCAGGGAGAACACTGAAGCTTTCTTT; cdr3_aa: CASSVRRENTEAFF
clone_size: NA; cdr3_length: 14; v_call: TRBV28; j_call: TRBJ2-1; d_call: NA; cdr3_nt: TGTGCCAGCAGTTCATCAGGGGTGGTTAATGAGCAGTTCTTC; cdr3_aa: CASSSSGVVNEQFF
clone_size: NA; cdr3_length: 14; v_call: TRBV4-3; j_call: TRBJ2-1; d_call: NA; cdr3_nt: TGCGCCAGCAGCCAAGATAGGTCGATGGATGAGCAGTTCTTC; cdr3_aa: CASSQDRSMDEQFF
clone_size: NA; cdr3_length: 13; v_call: TRBV7-2; j_call: TRBJ2-1; d_call: NA; cdr3_nt: TGTGCCAGCAGCTTAAGCCAGCTATACGAGCAGTTCTTC; cdr3_aa: CASSLSQLYEQFF
clone_size: few; cdr3_length: 13; v_call: TRBV10-3; j_call: TRBJ2-5; d_call: NA; cdr3_nt: TGTGCCATCAGTGACGGGAATCAAGAGACCCAGTACTTC; cdr3_aa: CAISDGNQETQYF
clone_size: NA; cdr3_length: 15; v_call: TRBV12-3/TRBV12-4; j_call: TRBJ2-1; d_call: NA; cdr3_nt: TGTGCCAGCAGCCCGGGGGGCCCCTCCTACAATGAGCAGTTCTTC; cdr3_aa: CASSPGGPSYNEQFF
clone_size: NA; cdr3_length: 13; v_call: TRBV6-5; j_call: TRBJ1-5; d_call: NA; cdr3_nt: TGTGCCAGCAGAAAGGGAAGGGGTCAGCCCCAGCATTTT; cdr3_aa: CASRKGRGQPQHF
clone_size: few; cdr3_length: 12; v_call: TRBV29-1; j_call: TRBJ2-7; d_call: TRBD1; cdr3_nt: TGCAGCGTCACAGGGGAGTCCTACGAGCAGTACTTC; cdr3_aa: CSVTGESYEQYF
clone_size: few; cdr3_length: 15; v_call: TRBV28; j_call: TRBJ2-1; d_call: NA; cdr3_nt: TGTGCCAGCAGCCTCGGTTCCCATACCTACAATGAGCAGTTCTTC; cdr3_aa: CASSLGSHTYNEQFF
clone_size: NA; cdr3_length: 13; v_call: TRBV28; j_call: TRBJ1-2; d_call: NA; cdr3_nt: TGTGCCAGCAGTTCCCCTAACAACTATGGCTACACCTTC; cdr3_aa: CASSSPNNYGYTF
clone_size: NA; cdr3_length: 13; v_call: TRBV25-1; j_call: TRBJ1-2; d_call: NA; cdr3_nt: TGTGCCAGCAGTGAATTGAGACAGGATGGCTACACCTTC; cdr3_aa: CASSELRQDGYTF
clone_size: NA; cdr3_length: 12; v_call: TRBV29-1; j_call: TRBJ2-7; d_call: NA; cdr3_nt: TGCAGCGTTGGCTGGTATAGCTACGAGCAGTACTTC; cdr3_aa: CSVGWYSYEQYF
clone_size: few; cdr3_length: 14; v_call: TRBV25-1; j_call: TRBJ2-3; d_call: TRBD2; cdr3_nt: TGTGCCAGCAGGCCGACTAGCGGCCCAGATACGCAGTATTTT; cdr3_aa: CASRPTSGPDTQYF